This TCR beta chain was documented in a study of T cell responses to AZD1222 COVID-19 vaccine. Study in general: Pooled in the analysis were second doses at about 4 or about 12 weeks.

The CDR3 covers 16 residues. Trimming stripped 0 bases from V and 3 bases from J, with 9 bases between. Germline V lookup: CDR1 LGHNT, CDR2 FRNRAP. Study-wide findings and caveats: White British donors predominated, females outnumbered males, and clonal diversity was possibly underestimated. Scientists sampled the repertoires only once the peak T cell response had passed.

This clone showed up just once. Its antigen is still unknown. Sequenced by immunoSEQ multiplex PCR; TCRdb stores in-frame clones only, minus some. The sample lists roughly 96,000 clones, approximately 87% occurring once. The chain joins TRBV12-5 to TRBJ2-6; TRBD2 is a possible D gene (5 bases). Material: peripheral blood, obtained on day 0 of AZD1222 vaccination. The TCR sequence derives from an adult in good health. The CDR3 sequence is CASGLVRGSGANVLTF. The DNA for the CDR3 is TGTGCTAGTGGTTTGGTACGAGGGAGTGGGGCCAACGTCCTGACTTTC.